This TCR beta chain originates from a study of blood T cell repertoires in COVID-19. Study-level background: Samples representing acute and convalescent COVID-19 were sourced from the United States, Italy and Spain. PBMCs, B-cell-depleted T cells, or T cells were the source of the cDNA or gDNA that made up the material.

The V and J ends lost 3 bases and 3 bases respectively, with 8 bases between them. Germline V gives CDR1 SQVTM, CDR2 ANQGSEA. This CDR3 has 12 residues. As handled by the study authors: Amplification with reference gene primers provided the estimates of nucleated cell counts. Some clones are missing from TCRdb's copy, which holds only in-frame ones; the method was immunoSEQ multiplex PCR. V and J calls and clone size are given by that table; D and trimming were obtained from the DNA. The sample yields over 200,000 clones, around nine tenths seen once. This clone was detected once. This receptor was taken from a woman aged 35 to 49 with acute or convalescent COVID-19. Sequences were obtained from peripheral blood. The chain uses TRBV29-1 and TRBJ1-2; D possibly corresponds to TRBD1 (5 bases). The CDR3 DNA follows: TGCAGCGTTGACAGGGCAGACTATGGCTACACCTTC. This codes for CSVDRADYGYTF.